The T cell receptor (beta chain) under discussion was sequenced for a study of T cell changes during pregnancy in multiple sclerosis. The J segment lost 6 bases and the V segment lost 6 bases, leaving 4 bases of the junction unmatched. CDR1 is MNHNY and CDR2 is SVGAGI in the germline V gene (reference sequence). There are 13 residues in the CDR3. The method was immunoSEQ multiplex PCR; TCRdb's version includes in-frame clones alone and lacks a portion of them. The data show about 61,000 clones, roughly 93% seen once. This material consisted of CD8+ T cells from peripheral blood mononuclear cells, taken in the third trimester of pregnancy. The J gene is TRBJ2-1, the V gene TRBV6-6, with 8 positions matching TRBD1. This clonotype was obtained from a female donor with multiple sclerosis, enrolled in a pregnancy study. The CDR3, as DNA: TGTGCCAGCAGAGTTACAGGGGGCAATGAGCAGTTCTTC. Residues: CASRVTGGNEQFF.